The present T cell receptor beta chain was sequenced within a study of T-cell reconstitution after alpha-beta-depleted transplantation in children. A TCRbeta library incorporating unique molecular identifiers was prepared. TCRdb reprocessed the PCR reads with MiXCR, giving one entry per CDR3 protein. Here the sample spans 70,000 to 95,000 distinct CDR3 sequences, 15% to 17% being singletons. With respect to this clonotype: The antigen remains unidentified.

J was trimmed by 8 bases and V by 4 bases; bases with no gene match: 16. The germline CDR1 and CDR2 sequences are SGHVS and FQNEAQ. The CDR3 totals 17 residues. Overall study results and limits: When one year had passed after transplant, most T-cell counts and diversity came from newly produced T cells.

The chain carries TRBV7-8 and TRBJ1-4; 7 bases agree with TRBD1. Sequenced material: PBMCs, mostly from graft donor cells, taken 180 days after TCRalphabeta/CD19-depleted stem cell transplant. The sequence came from a male patient aged 2 to 10 who had a stem cell transplant for acute lymphoblastic leukemia, so the T cells may come from the graft donor. The CDR3: CASSSGDRQGQGEKLFF. The CDR3 DNA follows: TGTGCCAGCAGCTCGGGGGATCGACAGGGCCAAGGGGAAAAACTGTTTTTT.